These 15 T cell receptor beta chains came from one sample sequenced in a study of breast tumors, draining lymph nodes, adjacent tissues. Samples came from axillary lymph nodes draining the breast cancer. TCRdb re-called the multiplex PCR reads with MiXCR, one entry per CDR3 protein. The data show about 100,000 distinct CDR3 sequences, around 20% seen once. The sample was axillary lymph node tissue. All receptors derive from a female donor with breast cancer. Some clones in this sample may be carry-over from other donors' samples.

In regard to this clonotype: It may be a read error: a sequence one base away is much more abundant. This chain links TRBV5-1 with TRBJ2-2, with D possibly being TRBD2 (5 bases). CDR3 length equals 16 residues. V was clipped by 2 bases and J by 2 bases, with 13 bases between them. Germline CDR1 is SGHRS and CDR2 is YFSETQ. CDR3 DNA: TGCGCCAGCAGCTTTTGGGGAGCCGCCAACACCGGGGAGCTGTTTTTT. It yields the protein CASSFWGAANTGELFF.

This clonotype was seen repeatedly, ten times or more. The chain is built from TRBV20-1 and TRBJ1-5, with 7 bases fitting TRBD1. The CDR3 is 16 amino acids. Germline CDR1 reads DFQATT; CDR2 reads SNEGSKA (reference sequence). The V and J ends lost 0 bases and 2 bases, in that order; junction bases with no gene match: 7. CDR3 loop: CSARDFRGSGNQPQHF. CDR3 in DNA: TGCAGTGCTAGAGACTTCAGGGGGTCGGGCAATCAGCCCCAGCATTTT.

In its sample, this clonotype was seen many times. The rearrangement joins TRBV2 to TRBJ2-7; TRBD1 might be the D (5 bases). Germline lookup yields CDR1 SNHLY and CDR2 FYNNEI. The germline V and J ends were trimmed by 3 bases and 2 bases, with 8 bases remaining between them. This CDR3 spans 13 amino acids. In DNA form, the CDR3 reads TGTGCCAGCAGTGACAGGGCCCCCTACGAGCAGTACTTC. Its protein product is CASSDRAPYEQYF.

The chain uses TRBV28 and TRBJ2-7, with 8 bases fitting TRBD1. This CDR3 region has 14 residues. Germline CDR1 MDHEN, CDR2 SYDVKM. J lost 5 bases, V lost 5 bases, and 8 bases had no gene match. Here the CDR3 reads CASSPRTGPHEQYF. For the CDR3, the DNA is TGTGCCAGCAGTCCCCGGACAGGGCCCCACGAGCAGTACTTC.

This clonotype was seen many times. The J gene is TRBJ2-3, the V gene TRBV19; the D gene is possibly TRBD2 (7 bases). The CDR3 runs 17 residues. From germline, CDR1 is LNHDA and CDR2 SQIVND (reference sequence). Trimming took off 5 bases at V and 4 bases at J, with 22 bases between the two ends. CDR3 DNA: TGTGCCAGTAGTGGGGAGGGGGGGACCTCCAGAGCAGATACGCAGTATTTT. This encodes CASSGEGGTSRADTQYF.

This clonotype was detected ten times or more. The chain employs TRBV6-1 and TRBJ2-3; no clear D. Germline loops: CDR1 MNHNS, CDR2 SASEGT. This CDR3 has 12 residues. Trimming took 3 bases from V and 0 from J, leaving 1 base between them. The CDR3 DNA reads as TGTGCCAGCAGTGACAGCACAGATACGCAGTATTTT. This encodes CASSDSTDTQYF.

Concerning this clonotype itself: This may arise from a read error, as a much more abundant clone is one base away. J is TRBJ2-3 and V is TRBV6-1; D may match TRBD1 or TRBD2 (6 bases each). V lost 11 bases to trimming and J lost 2 bases, with 20 bases between them. This CDR3 is built from 15 residues. Germline V gives CDR1 MNHNS, CDR2 SASEGT. This CDR3 is CACILRGRLTDTQYF. The CDR3 coding sequence is TGTGCCTGCATATTGAGGGGGAGGCTCACAGATACGCAGTATTTT.

This clonotype was recorded many times. This chain joins TRBV19 and TRBJ1-5; D unclear. V was shortened by 6 bases and J by 3 bases, with 6 bases between the two germline ends. Germline values: CDR1 LNHDA, CDR2 SQIVND (reference sequence). This CDR3 spans 12 amino acids. The CDR3 loop reads CASRFLNQPQHF. CDR3 bases: TGTGCCAGTAGGTTCCTCAATCAGCCCCAGCATTTT.

This clonotype has a count of ten or more. V gene TRBV7-9 combines with J gene TRBJ2-5, with a weak D call TRBD1 (6 bases). CDR3 length: 13 amino acids. The V and J ends lost 8 bases and 2 bases respectively, with 12 bases between them. CDR1 is SEHNR, CDR2 FQNEAQ, per germline (reference sequence). Here the CDR3 reads CASAQGGQETQYF. The DNA for the CDR3 is TGTGCCAGCGCCCAAGGGGGACAAGAGACCCAGTACTTC.

About this clonotype: At one end, the junction sequence differs from germline, possibly due to a read error. This sequence joins TRBV6-4 and TRBJ1-3, with unresolved D. The CDR3 covers 14 residues. The germline V gene has CDR1 MRHNA and CDR2 SNTAGT. This chain's CDR3 is CASSYVASGYTIYF. The CDR3 coding sequence is TGTGCCAGCAGTTATGTGGCGTCTGGATACACCATATATTTT.

About this clonotype: Being one base from a much bigger clone, this may be a read error. This CDR3 fails to terminate in the conserved phenylalanine or tryptophan, so it likely reflects a read error. The genes are TRBV6-1 and TRBJ1-2; D may be TRBD1 (6 bases). Trimming left V 2 bases short and J 6 bases short, with 10 bases between. The CDR3 length is 13 residues. CDR1 MNHNS and CDR2 SASEGT come from the germline V gene. The CDR3 region is CASSERGHDGYTS. As DNA, the CDR3 is TGTGCCAGCAGTGAACGGGGGCATGATGGCTACACCTCC.

This clonotype occurred many times. The chain carries TRBV20-1 and TRBJ2-3; D is unresolved. The CDR3 is 15 amino acids. The V end lost 1 base, the J end lost 2 bases, and 13 bases lay between the germline ends. Germline V gene sequence: CDR1 DFQATT, CDR2 SNEGSKA (reference sequence). In DNA, the CDR3 is TGCAGTGCTAGAGTAGCTCGGCTGTACACAGATACGCAGTATTTT. Protein: CSARVARLYTDTQYF.

This clonotype was seen ten or more times. This chain uses TRBV5-6 with TRBJ2-3; no clear D. CDR1 is SGHDT and CDR2 is YYEEEE in the germline V gene. Trimming removed 0 bases at V and 2 bases at J, with 7 bases between. This CDR3 region has 14 residues. CDR3 loop: CASSLEWDTDTQYF. The CDR3 coding sequence is TGTGCCAGCAGCTTGGAGTGGGACACAGATACGCAGTATTTT. Full variable domain (outside the CDR3, taken from reference TRBV5-6 and TRBJ2-3): DAGVTQSPTHLIKTRGQQVTLRCSPKSGHDTVSWYQQALGQGPQFIFQYYEEEERQRGNFPDRFSGHQFPNYSSELNVNALLLGDSALYLCASSLEWDTDTQYFGPGTRLTVL.

The J gene is TRBJ1-1, the V gene TRBV7-9, with D perhaps matching TRBD1 (5 bases). In germline, CDR1 is SEHNR, CDR2 FQNEAQ (reference sequence). The CDR3 runs 15 residues. Between the trimmed V and J ends, which lost 4 bases and 4 bases, there was a span of 16 bases. The CDR3 loop is CASSSRGLRGTEAFF. As DNA, the CDR3 is TGTGCCAGCAGCTCTCGGGGCCTAAGGGGCACTGAAGCTTTCTTT.

This clonotype was counted ten times or more. The rearrangement links TRBV6-2 or TRBV6-3 to TRBJ1-2, with D tentatively TRBD1 (5 bases). V lost 6 bases and J lost 6, with 14 bases in between. Germline lookup yields CDR1 MNHEY and CDR2 SVGEGT. This CDR3 region has 13 residues. The CDR3 DNA follows: TGTGCCAGCAGCCAAGACAGAGACCATGGCTACACCTTC. Its protein is CASSQDRDHGYTF.